Presented here are 15 T cell receptor beta chains from one specimen sequenced in a study of blood T cell repertoires in COVID-19. Only in-frame clones appear in the TCRdb table, and some are missing; sequencing was by immunoSEQ multiplex PCR. Of hundreds of thousands of clones in the sample, approximately 86% were seen once. What was sequenced was peripheral blood. Source of these receptors: a human donor in a cohort sampled during active COVID-19.

This sequence joins TRBV28 and TRBJ2-7; unclear D gene. With 5 bases removed from V and 4 bases from J, the gap between germline ends came to 6 bases. Per germline, CDR1 MDHEN and CDR2 SYDVKM. The CDR3 contains 11 residues. CDR3 protein: CASSLRYEQYF. Here the CDR3 DNA reads TGTGCCAGCAGTCTCCGGTACGAGCAGTACTTC. The full variable domain, its missing parts supplied by reference TRBV28 and TRBJ2-7, is DVKVTQSSRYLVKRTGEKVFLECVQDMDHENMFWYRQDPGLGLRLIYFSYDVKMKEKGDIPEGYSVSREKKERFSLILESASTNQTSMYLCASSLRYEQYFGPGTRLTVT.

This sequence joins TRBV12-3 or TRBV12-4 and TRBJ1-1; 9 positions agree with TRBD1. This CDR3 is 12 amino acids long. Trimming removed 5 bases from V and 6 bases from J; junction bases left unmatched: 1. The CDR3 spells CASSRDRAEAFF. Here the CDR3 DNA reads TGTGCCAGCAGTCGGGACAGGGCTGAAGCTTTCTTT.

The rearrangement uses TRBV7-2 and TRBJ2-6, with a possible D match to TRBD1 (6 bases). In germline, CDR1 is SGHTA, CDR2 FQGNSA. This CDR3 region has 16 residues. V lost 1 base and J 4 bases, leaving 11 bases between the germline ends. The CDR3 loop reads CASSLDRAAGANVLTF. The CDR3 DNA follows: TGTGCCAGCAGCTTAGACAGGGCCGCGGGGGCCAACGTCCTGACTTTC.

The chain uses TRBV13 and TRBJ2-7, with TRBD2 matching 13 bases. J was trimmed by 6 bases and V by 0 bases; bases with no gene match: 5. The germline V gene has CDR1 PRHDT and CDR2 FYEKMQ (reference sequence). CDR3 length: 16 amino acids. The CDR3 region has the DNA TGTGCCAGCAGCTTAGGCGGGACTAGCGGGACGGGCGAGCAGTACTTC. The encoded protein is CASSLGGTSGTGEQYF.

The genes are TRBV19 and TRBJ1-2, with D possibly matching TRBD1 (5 bases). The CDR3 is 14 amino acids. V dropped 1 base and J dropped 4 bases, with 10 bases sitting between them. Germline V gene lookup returns CDR1 LNHDA and CDR2 SQIVND (reference sequence). This CDR3 is CASSIAAGFYGYTF. The CDR3 coding sequence is TGTGCCAGTAGTATAGCAGCAGGGTTCTATGGCTACACCTTC.

The rearrangement joins TRBV5-1 to TRBJ2-1; tentative D call: TRBD2 (6 bases). Trimming took 2 bases from V and 8 from J, leaving 17 bases between them. This CDR3 is 15 amino acids long. Germline V gene lookup returns CDR1 SGHRS and CDR2 YFSETQ. CDR3 in amino acids: CASSFGAGSFDEQFF. The CDR3 DNA reads as TGCGCCAGCAGCTTTGGGGCGGGAAGTTTCGATGAGCAGTTCTTC.

The J gene is TRBJ2-7, the V gene TRBV30; 10 positions agree with TRBD2. Germline lookup yields CDR1 GTSNPN and CDR2 SVGIG (reference sequence). Trimming removed 5 bases from V and 4 bases from J; junction bases left unmatched: 5. The CDR3 has 13 amino acids. The CDR3 coding sequence is TGTGCCTGGGGGGGACTAGCGACGTACGAGCAGTACTTC. Its translation is CAWGGLATYEQYF.

This clone was detected once. The chain links TRBV27 to TRBJ2-1; maybe TRBD2 (5 bases). The CDR3 has 14 amino acids. Germline V gene lookup returns CDR1 MNHEY and CDR2 SMNVEV (reference sequence). The V end lost 6 bases, the J end lost 1 base, and 10 bases lay between the germline ends. The CDR3 loop reads CASSEGFSYNEQFF. Here the CDR3 DNA reads TGTGCCAGCAGCGAGGGTTTTTCCTACAATGAGCAGTTCTTC.

The V call is TRBV9, the J call TRBJ2-3; D is unclear. Germline V gene sequence: CDR1 SGDLS, CDR2 YYNGEE. V lost 0 bases to trimming and J lost 0 bases, with 11 bases between them. There are 16 residues in the CDR3. CDR3 amino acids: CASSVGANPSTDTQYF. CDR3 DNA: TGTGCCAGCAGCGTAGGAGCGAACCCTAGCACAGATACGCAGTATTTT. Full variable domain (outside the CDR3, taken from reference TRBV9 and TRBJ2-3): DSGVTQTPKHLITATGQRVTLRCSPRSGDLSVYWYQQSLDQGLQFLIQYYNGEERAKGNILERFSAQQFPDLHSELNLSSLELGDSALYFCASSVGANPSTDTQYFGPGTRLTVL.

This clone was seen once. The rearrangement joins TRBV19 to TRBJ2-7, with a tentative D call TRBD1 (5 bases). Germline CDR1 and CDR2: LNHDA and SQIVND (reference sequence). The CDR3 covers 12 residues. Trimming left V 3 bases short and J 2 bases short, with 5 bases between. The CDR3 bases are TGTGCCAGTAGTATGACAGCCTACGAGCAGTACTTC. Its protein product is CASSMTAYEQYF.

The V call is TRBV7-6, the J call TRBJ2-3, with TRBD2 as a possible D gene (5 bases). Germline assignment: CDR1 SGHVS and CDR2 FNYEAQ. The CDR3 spans 16 residues. V lost 1 base to trimming and J lost 1 base, with 12 bases between them. The CDR3 DNA reads as TGTGCCAGCAGCTTAGGGTTCAGTAGCGGCACAGATACGCAGTATTTT. It specifies CASSLGFSSGTDTQYF.

The genes are TRBV6-2 or TRBV6-3 and TRBJ1-1; 8 bases map to TRBD1. The CDR3 covers 16 residues. Unmatched junction bases numbered 11, after V lost 2 bases and J lost 6 bases. Germline V gene lookup returns CDR1 MNHEY and CDR2 SVGEGT. The DNA of the CDR3 is TGTGCCAGCAGTTACCGTTCGCAGGGGGCCTATTCTGAAGCTTTCTTT. Encoded protein: CASSYRSQGAYSEAFF.

This clone was observed a few times. The rearrangement joins TRBV21-1 to TRBJ1-1; the table calls TRBD1, which could not be checked here. TRBV21-1 counts as a pseudogene. The CDR3 covers 18 residues. The CDR3 nucleotides are TGTGCCAGCAGCAAAGCGTCCCTAAACAGTTTGAGGAACACTGAAGCTTTCTTT. Its translation is CASSKASLNSLRNTEAFF.

This clone was detected a few times. V gene TRBV29-1 combines with J gene TRBJ2-2, with 11 bases lining up with TRBD1. Germline V lookup: CDR1 SQVTM, CDR2 ANQGSEA. The ends lost 7 bases at V and 7 bases at J; junction bases unmatched: 8. The length of the CDR3 is 14 residues. The chain's CDR3 is CSARDRGMGGELFF. The CDR3 DNA follows: TGCAGCGCCAGGGACAGGGGGATGGGCGGGGAGCTGTTTTTT.

CDR3 residues: CASREQGASGNTIYF. The DNA for the CDR3 is TGTGCCAGCAGAGAGCAGGGGGCATCTGGAAACACCATATATTTT. The V and J genes are TRBV6-5 and TRBJ1-3; 8 nucleotides agree with TRBD1. CDR3 length: 15 amino acids. With V trimmed by 6 bases and J by 1 base, 5 bases remained unmatched. Germline V lookup: CDR1 MNHEY, CDR2 SVGAGI.